Included here is one T cell receptor (beta chain) sequence, with context. Its specific antigen is unknown. Base qualities are not recorded, but no much larger clone differs from it by a single base. Receptors were amplified or captured by the immunoSEQ multiplex PCR assay. A mixture of 60 forward primers for TCR Vbeta segments and 13 reverse primers for TCR Jbeta segments was used in the multiplex PCR. The CDR3 region of rearranged TCR beta genes was amplified from genomic DNA with a multiplex PCR assay. The Illumina HiSeq System was used to sequence the amplified TCR beta libraries as 87-base-pair reads. The authors processed their data as follows. A later analysis counted 75 million to 100 million unique TCR beta chains across the 670 or so repertoires, and 9.5 million to 11 million of these chains were shared by at least two donors. A nearest-neighbor algorithm error-corrected the raw reads and collapsed the reads into unique sequences, merging closely related sequences to remove PCR and sequencing errors. V, D and J gene segments were assigned by aligning CDR3 sequences to IMGT reference sequences. For a sequence to be retained, at least a six-nucleotide match to both a V gene segment and a J gene segment was required. A rearrangement counted as productive if the CDR3 had no stop codons and remained in frame with V and J, and every other rearrangement counted as non-productive. CDR3 was defined according to IMGT convention as the region running from the second conserved V-encoded cysteine to the conserved J-encoded phenylalanine. The earlier analysis of about 500 of the donors excluded sequences that lacked an unambiguous match to a single V gene segment. An earlier analysis of a few hundred of the donors called V segments functional above 56.7% productive rearrangements and segregating when the between-donor standard deviation exceeded 5%. A statistical classification framework was built for diagnosing cytomegalovirus status from the catalog of TCR beta chain sequences. V and J gene assignment, in a later analysis, came from comparing TCR nucleotide sequences with IMGT/GENE-DB human TR gene sequences. Using the TCRdist pipeline, a later analysis assigned CDR3 sequences along with most-parsimonious VDJ recombination scenarios. In a later analysis, each TCR beta chain was defined by its CDR3 amino acid sequence together with its V-gene family, and reads without a unique V-gene family were excluded. To address suspected cross-contamination and a sequencing artifact, a later analysis removed a few hundred highly shared, low-generation-probability nucleotide sequences. For each public chain, a later analysis derived a clonal expansion index from normalized ranks of inferred template counts within each repertoire. In a later analysis, generation probabilities were computed using a VDJ recombination model fitted to out-of-frame rearrangements, and the results were checked against IGoR. In a later analysis, TCR-TCR, TCR-HLA and TCR-CMV co-occurrence was scored with hypergeometric tests, and a repertoire-size bias correction was applied to TCR pairs. False discovery rates were estimated in a later analysis by permuting HLA or CMV assignments 20 times. A later analysis grouped co-occurring TCRs with DBSCAN, adding TCRdist sequence similarity when clustering within HLA-allele-positive subsets. For co-occurrence clustering, repertoires with fewer than 30,000 or more than 120,000 public chains were excluded, along with four to six repertoires with anomalous nucleotide sharing. TCRdb obtained this table from immuneACCESS and retained in-frame rearrangements with V and J assigned. These tables miss some clones; where compared with another copy, unresolved V genes account for less than half of the shortfall, and the remainder is unexplained. The V and J calls and clone size were taken over from that table, and D and trimming were inferred from the DNA. The sample records more than 60,000 clones, around four fifths of which are singletons. Nearly 9% of the sample goes to the ten largest clones.

Inclusive of the bounding cysteine and phenylalanine, the CDR3 is 15 residues long. The sequence is cut down to CDR3 DNA, 45 bases in frame from base 1. V gives up 2 bases and J gives up 3 bases, and the segment between their germline ends measures 16 bases. The germline V gene (reference sequence) specifies GTSNPN as CDR1 and SVGIG as CDR2. The cohort consisted of hundreds of healthy bone marrow donors. All cohort members were sampled while nominally healthy, although unrecorded immune exposures were likely present. The donor tested CMV seropositive, placing the donor among the 290 or so seropositive members of the cohort. A peripheral blood sample was provided by each donor, and peripheral blood mononuclear cells were used for TCR beta sequencing. The Qiagen DNeasy Blood Extraction Kit was used to extract genomic DNA from the blood cell samples. The data originate from a study of cytomegalovirus exposure and HLA in healthy donors (TCRdb year 2017). The study in broad terms: An earlier analysis of around 600 of the donors reported 250 to 350 Gb of sequence data and some 120 million unique TCR beta sequences from about 200 million T cells. About 280 gigabases of sequencing data and about 92 million unique TCR sequences made up an early release that covered 640 HLA-typed donors. The genetic ancestry cluster associated with self-reported Caucasian donors included around 76% of the roughly 380 genotyped donors. The study aimed to test whether signatures of past pathogen exposure could be identified by cataloging public T cell receptors. The T cell repertoires of 700 or so subjects were profiled by immunosequencing and related to cytomegalovirus serostatus. In addition to the first cohort of 650 to 800 subjects, a separate validation cohort of approximately 110 different subjects was used. The study combined high-throughput TCR immunosequencing, statistical association of individual TCRs with disease status, and machine learning to predict cytomegalovirus infection status. In a later analysis, previously published TCR beta repertoires from several hundred donors were re-analyzed and high-resolution HLA genotyping was added so that TCR occurrence patterns could be studied. In the later analysis, no new phenotypic data were used to find candidate immune exposures; instead, reliance was placed on TCR beta sequences and their occurrence across donors. In an earlier analysis of 587 of the donors, high-throughput TCR beta sequencing was used to judge whether each TCR beta V gene segment behaved as functional or pseudogenic. Donor age, sex, ethnicity and CMV serostatus were collected together with the repertoire data. A later genetic analysis took genome-wide SNP genotypes for about three fifths of the 666 donors and used that subset as a discovery cohort. All discovery cohort repertoires had been generated on a single sequencing platform. HLA typing covered class I and class II loci at four-digit resolution. Typing coverage differed by locus: A, B, C, DRB1 and DQB1 were typed in about 620-640 donors, DQA1 in approximately 520, DPA1 in 600 to 610, and DPB1 in just under 490. Because of strong linkage in the cohort, roughly five DR-DQ haplotypes were treated as single units for association and clustering. On average, roughly 250,000 unique TCR beta nucleotide sequences were sequenced per donor among about 400 genotyped donors of the cohort, with roughly 18% of those sequences being non-productive. Summary of the overall study and its limitations: It was suggested by the authors that the approach could potentially be generalized to other disease states and immunological phenotypes. The cohort was sequenced for TCR beta chains only, and without alpha or paired-chain data the features that could be detected were limited. The earlier analysis of a few hundred of the donors excluded around 17 rarely observed V segments, including chromosome 9 orphons, because counts were too low. A later analysis reported that several top co-occurrence clusters appeared linked to parvovirus B19, influenza, CMV and Epstein-Barr virus. According to a later analysis, TCR association rates differed among HLA loci, with DRB1 alleles showing the most associated TCRs and HLA-C alleles showing the fewest. In a later genetic analysis, a missense DCLRE1C variant was associated with V-gene and J-gene trimming of TCR beta chains, and the association was replicated in an independent cohort. Across donors, most TCR sequences were observed very rarely, whereas some public TCRs were present in many individuals. Roughly uniform sequencing depth across donors was assumed in presence/absence analyses, although this assumption may not hold. A few of the identified cytomegalovirus-associated TCR beta chains were confirmed in vitro to be specific for cytomegalovirus antigens. For the cohort, immune exposure information was limited to CMV serostatus. A further reported finding was that TCR beta sequences accurately predicted the HLA-A and HLA-B alleles for most subjects in the first cohort. Linkage disequilibrium might explain the correlated functional status among segregating V segments, but an unknown experimental factor could not be excluded. A later genetic analysis reported fewer N-insertions in productive TCRs among donors in an Asian-associated ancestry cluster than the roughly 690-donor mean. A cluster of highly shared sequence variants was judged likely to represent a technical artifact of the sequencing pipeline. In the study, 150 to 200 TCR beta chains were listed as associated with cytomegalovirus. Broadly in line with IMGT annotations, most TCR beta V segments showed up in productive rearrangements about 87% or about 30% of the time in an earlier analysis of around 600 of the donors. Because HLA typing was missing for some donors at each locus, association tests included only the typed subset. In a later analysis, 15,000 to 20,000 TCR beta sequences were associated with specific HLA alleles at a false discovery rate of 0.05. When HLA alleles, especially DR and DQ, strongly co-occurred, attributing TCR associations to individual alleles was difficult. Compared with equally common non-associated chains, HLA-associated TCR beta chains in a later analysis were more clonally expanded and had lower generation probabilities. Most CMV-associated TCR beta chains appeared to be HLA-restricted in a later analysis, and the HLA associations seemed to be driven largely by CMV exposure. The classifier was reported to diagnose cytomegalovirus status with high specificity and sensitivity in both the original and validation cohorts. Some IMGT-functional V segments, including TRBV6-2 and TRBV6-3, could not be told apart with the 87-base-pair reads, so those segments were excluded.

This chain is built from TRBV30 and TRBJ1-1; possibly the D gene is TRBD1, per 6 matching bases. The sequencing sample was made of PBMCs. This TCR derives from a woman aged 35 to 49 in good health and CMV-seropositive. The nucleotide sequence reads TGTGCCTGGAGTTCGACAGGCCGCAGGGACACTGAAGCTTTCTTT. Its amino acids are CAWSSTGRRDTEAFF.